This TCR beta chain comes out of a study of blood T cell repertoires in COVID-19. At the level of the study: The analysed material was cDNA or gDNA that came from T cells, B-cell-depleted T cells, or PBMCs.

In germline, CDR1 is WNHNN, CDR2 SYGVQD (reference sequence). Trimming took off 5 bases at V and 1 base at J, with 8 bases between the two ends. The CDR3 consists of 13 residues. This clone was observed a few times. The table came from immunoSEQ multiplex PCR; TCRdb's copy has only in-frame clones and leaves some out. Of 55,000 to 80,000 clones detected, around 85% appear once; the ten largest clones hold 10% to 15%. The source is a human donor in a cohort sampled during active COVID-19. The rearrangement joins TRBV10-1 to TRBJ1-1, with D possibly TRBD1 on 6 matching bases. Sequences were obtained from peripheral blood. The chain's CDR3 is CASSRQENTEAFF. DNA of the CDR3: TGCGCCAGCAGTAGACAGGAGAACACTGAAGCTTTCTTT.